The 8 T cell receptor beta chains given below trace back to one sample, sequenced in a study of CD8 T cells in Susac syndrome. The authors reverse transcribed 0.5 to 1 ug RNA with random hexamers. TCRdb re-called the immunoSEQ multiplex PCR reads with MiXCR, one entry per CDR3 protein. The sample consists of around 130,000 distinct CDR3 sequences, approximately 89% of them appearing once. The source material was CD8+ T cells from PBMCs. The receptors here all came from a human donor with multiple sclerosis.

The chain recombines TRBV24-1 with TRBJ2-4; maybe TRBD1 (5 bases). CDR1 and CDR2 from the germline V gene are KGHDR and SFDVKD. The CDR3 sequence is 14 residues long. V was trimmed by 3 bases and J by 6 bases, leaving 11 bases between them. Written as DNA, the CDR3 is TGTGCCACCAGTGATATGAAGGACACAAACATTCAGTACTTC. Its translation is CATSDMKDTNIQYF.

V and J are TRBV15 and TRBJ1-5; D gene unclear. Germline loops: CDR1 LNHNV, CDR2 YYDKDF (reference sequence). This CDR3 has 14 residues. Trimming cost V 1 base and J 4 bases, with 8 bases left between them. The CDR3 protein is CATSRGVMNQPQHF. The CDR3 DNA reads TGTGCCACCAGCAGAGGAGTAATGAATCAGCCCCAGCATTTT.

The chain links TRBV27 to TRBJ2-1, with D possibly called TRBD1 or TRBD2 (6 bases each). CDR1 MNHEY and CDR2 SMNVEV come from the germline V gene (reference sequence). V gave up 0 bases and J gave up 7 bases, with 16 bases separating them. The CDR3 runs 16 residues. The CDR3 spells CASSLSRGVRSNEQFF. As DNA, the CDR3 is TGTGCCAGCAGTTTATCGAGGGGGGTTCGAAGTAATGAGCAGTTCTTC.

This clonotype was recorded once. The chain couples TRBV4-1 to TRBJ2-7; 9 nucleotides line up with TRBD1. V lost 5 bases and J lost 1; bases outside the gene matches: 6. This CDR3 region has 15 residues. Germline V gives CDR1 MGHRA, CDR2 YSYEKL. In DNA, the CDR3 is TGCGCCAGCAGCTCGCCGGACAGGGGTTCCTACGAGCAGTACTTC. This gives the protein CASSSPDRGSYEQYF.

The chain combines TRBV27 with TRBJ2-1; D is possibly TRBD2 (6 bases). V was trimmed by 2 bases and J by 5 bases, leaving 10 bases between them. The CDR3 spans 14 residues. The germline CDR1 and CDR2 sequences are MNHEY and SMNVEV (reference sequence). The CDR3 DNA follows: TGTGCCAGCAGTTTAGGAGGGGCCCACAATGAGCAGTTCTTC. It yields the protein CASSLGGAHNEQFF.

In its sample, this clonotype was seen once. The chain employs TRBV29-1 and TRBJ2-5; 10 bases fit TRBD1. The J segment lost 3 bases and the V segment lost 4 bases, leaving 5 bases of the junction unmatched. Germline values: CDR1 SQVTM, CDR2 ANQGSEA. This CDR3 region has 14 residues. The CDR3 sequence is CSVVDRGFKETQYF. DNA of the CDR3: TGCAGCGTTGTGGACAGGGGGTTTAAAGAGACCCAGTACTTC.

The rearrangement uses TRBV20-1 and TRBJ2-7; 7 nucleotides line up with TRBD2. The CDR3 is 14 amino acids. V was clipped by 0 bases and J by 0 bases; unmatched bases: 2. Germline-derived CDR1 and CDR2 are DFQATT and SNEGSKA (reference sequence). The CDR3 DNA reads as TGCAGTGCTAGAGACGGGGACTACTCCTACGAGCAGTACTTC. Protein sequence: CSARDGDYSYEQYF.

The V gene is TRBV2, the J gene TRBJ2-1; D may match TRBD1 or TRBD2 (5 bases each). Germline CDR1 is SNHLY and CDR2 is FYNNEI. The ends were cut back, 8 bases at V and 9 bases at J, with 11 bases in the middle. This CDR3 spans 11 amino acids. CDR3 DNA sequence: TGTGCCAGCTCTCTGGGGACTGAGCAGTTCTTC. This codes for CASSLGTEQFF. Supplemented by reference TRBV2 and TRBJ2-1, the full variable domain reads EPEVTQTPSHQVTQMGQEVILRCVPISNHLYFYWYRQILGQKVEFLVSFYNNEISEKSEIFDDQFSVERPDGSNFTLKIRSTKLEDSAMYFCASSLGTEQFFGPGTRLTVL.